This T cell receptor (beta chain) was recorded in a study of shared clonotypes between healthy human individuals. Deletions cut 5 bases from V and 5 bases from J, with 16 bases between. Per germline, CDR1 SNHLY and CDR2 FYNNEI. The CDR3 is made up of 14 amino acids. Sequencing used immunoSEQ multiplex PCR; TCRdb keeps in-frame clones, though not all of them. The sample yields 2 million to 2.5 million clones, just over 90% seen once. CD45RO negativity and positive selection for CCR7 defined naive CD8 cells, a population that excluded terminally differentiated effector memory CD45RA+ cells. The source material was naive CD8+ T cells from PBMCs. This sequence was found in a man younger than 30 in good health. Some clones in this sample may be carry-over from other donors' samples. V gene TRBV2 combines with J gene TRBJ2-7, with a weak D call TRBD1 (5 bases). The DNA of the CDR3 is TGTGCCAGCAGTAAGAGGCAGGGTTACCACGAGCAGTACTTC. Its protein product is CASSKRQGYHEQYF.